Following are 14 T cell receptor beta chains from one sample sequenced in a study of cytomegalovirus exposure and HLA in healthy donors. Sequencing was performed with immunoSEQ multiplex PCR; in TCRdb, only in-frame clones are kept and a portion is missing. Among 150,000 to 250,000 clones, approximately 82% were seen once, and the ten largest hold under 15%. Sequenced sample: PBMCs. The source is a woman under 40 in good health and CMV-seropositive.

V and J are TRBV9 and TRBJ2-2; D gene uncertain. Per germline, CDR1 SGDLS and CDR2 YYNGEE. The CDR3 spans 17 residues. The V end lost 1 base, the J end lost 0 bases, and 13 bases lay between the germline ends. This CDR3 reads CASSVTLRSPNTGELFF. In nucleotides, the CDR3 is TGTGCCAGCAGCGTAACCCTCAGATCCCCGAACACCGGGGAGCTGTTTTTT.

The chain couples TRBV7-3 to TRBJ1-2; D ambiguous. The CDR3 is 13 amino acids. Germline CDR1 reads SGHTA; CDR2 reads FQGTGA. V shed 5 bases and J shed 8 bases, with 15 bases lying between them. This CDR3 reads CASSPTATGGYTF. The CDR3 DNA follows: TGTGCCAGCAGCCCCACGGCCACGGGGGGCTACACCTTC.

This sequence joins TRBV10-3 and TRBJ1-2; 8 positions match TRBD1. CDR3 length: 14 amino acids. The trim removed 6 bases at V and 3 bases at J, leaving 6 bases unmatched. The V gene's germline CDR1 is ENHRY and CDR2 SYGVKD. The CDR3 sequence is CAISRQGTDYGYTF. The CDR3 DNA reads TGTGCCATCAGCCGACAGGGGACGGACTATGGCTACACCTTC.

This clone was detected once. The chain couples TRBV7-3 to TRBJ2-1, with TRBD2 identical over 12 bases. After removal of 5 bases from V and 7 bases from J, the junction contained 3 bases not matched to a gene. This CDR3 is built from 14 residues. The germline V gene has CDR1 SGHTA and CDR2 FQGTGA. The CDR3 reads CASSQGTSGNEQFF. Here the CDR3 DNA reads TGTGCCAGCAGCCAAGGGACTAGCGGGAATGAGCAGTTCTTC.

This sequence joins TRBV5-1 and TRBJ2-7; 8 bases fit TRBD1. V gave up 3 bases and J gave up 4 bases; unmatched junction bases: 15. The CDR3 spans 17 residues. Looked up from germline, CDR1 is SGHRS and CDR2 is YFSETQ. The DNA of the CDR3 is TGCGCCAGCAGCTCACCCTCCCGGGGACAGGCCCTTTACGAGCAGTACTTC. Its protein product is CASSSPSRGQALYEQYF. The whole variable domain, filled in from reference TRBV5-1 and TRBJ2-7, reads KAGVTQTPRYLIKTRGQQVTLSCSPISGHRSVSWYQQTPGQGLQFLFEYFSETQRNKGNFPGRFSGRQFSNSRSEMNVSTLELGDSALYLCASSSPSRGQALYEQYFGPGTRLTVT.

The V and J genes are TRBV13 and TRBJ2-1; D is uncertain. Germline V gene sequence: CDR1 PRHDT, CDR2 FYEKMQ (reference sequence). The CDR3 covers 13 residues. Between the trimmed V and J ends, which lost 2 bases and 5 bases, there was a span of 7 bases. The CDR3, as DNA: TGTGCCAGCAGCTTAACAGTAAACAATGAGCAGTTCTTC. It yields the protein CASSLTVNNEQFF.

The CDR3, as DNA: TGCGCCAGCAGCCAAGAGTGGCGGGAGTCCCGCAATGAGCAGTTCTTC. Translation: CASSQEWRESRNEQFF. The chain uses TRBV4-1 and TRBJ2-1, with 7 nucleotides matching TRBD2. The CDR3 runs 16 residues. The ends lost 0 bases at V and 6 bases at J; junction bases unmatched: 8. CDR1 and CDR2 from the germline V gene are MGHRA and YSYEKL.

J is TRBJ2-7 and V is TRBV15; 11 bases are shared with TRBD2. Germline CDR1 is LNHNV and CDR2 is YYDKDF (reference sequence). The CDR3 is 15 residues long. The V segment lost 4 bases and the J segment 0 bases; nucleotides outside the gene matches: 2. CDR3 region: CATSKGTSGSYEQYF. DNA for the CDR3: TGTGCCACCAGCAAAGGGACTAGCGGCTCCTACGAGCAGTACTTC.

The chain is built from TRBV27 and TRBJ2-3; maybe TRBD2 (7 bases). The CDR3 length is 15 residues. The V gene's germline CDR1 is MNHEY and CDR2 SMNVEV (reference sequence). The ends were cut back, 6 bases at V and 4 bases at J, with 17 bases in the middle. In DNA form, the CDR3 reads TGTGCCAGCAGCTCGCTGGGGGGGCGCGCAGATACGCAGTATTTT. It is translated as CASSSLGGRADTQYF.

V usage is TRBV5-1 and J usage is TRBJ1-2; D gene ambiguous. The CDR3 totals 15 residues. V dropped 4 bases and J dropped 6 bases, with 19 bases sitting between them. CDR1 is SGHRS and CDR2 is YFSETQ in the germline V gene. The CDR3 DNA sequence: TGCGCCAGCAGCCCCCGCGGAGGAGTATTTAATGGCTACACCTTC. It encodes CASSPRGGVFNGYTF. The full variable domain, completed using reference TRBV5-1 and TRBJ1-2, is KAGVTQTPRYLIKTRGQQVTLSCSPISGHRSVSWYQQTPGQGLQFLFEYFSETQRNKGNFPGRFSGRQFSNSRSEMNVSTLELGDSALYLCASSPRGGVFNGYTFGSGTRLTVV.

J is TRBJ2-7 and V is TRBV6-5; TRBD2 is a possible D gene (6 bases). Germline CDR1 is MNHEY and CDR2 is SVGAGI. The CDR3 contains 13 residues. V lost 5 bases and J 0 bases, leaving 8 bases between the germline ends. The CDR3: CASSRTNSYEQYF. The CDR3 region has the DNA TGTGCCAGCAGTAGGACTAACTCCTACGAGCAGTACTTC.

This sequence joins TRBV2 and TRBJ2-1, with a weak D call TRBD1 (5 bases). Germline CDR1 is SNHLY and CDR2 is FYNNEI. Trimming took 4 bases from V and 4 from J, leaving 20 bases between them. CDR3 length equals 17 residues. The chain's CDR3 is CASSASQGSLIYNEQFF. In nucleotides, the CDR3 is TGTGCCAGCAGTGCCAGCCAGGGTTCCCTTATTTACAATGAGCAGTTCTTC.

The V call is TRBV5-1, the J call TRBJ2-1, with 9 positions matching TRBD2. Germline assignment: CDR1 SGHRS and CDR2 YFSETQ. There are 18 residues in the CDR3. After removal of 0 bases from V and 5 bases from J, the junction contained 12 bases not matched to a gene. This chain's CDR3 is CASSLVPGLAGQHNEQFF. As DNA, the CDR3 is TGCGCCAGCAGCTTGGTTCCGGGACTAGCAGGCCAACACAATGAGCAGTTCTTC. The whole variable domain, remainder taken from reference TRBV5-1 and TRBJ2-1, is KAGVTQTPRYLIKTRGQQVTLSCSPISGHRSVSWYQQTPGQGLQFLFEYFSETQRNKGNFPGRFSGRQFSNSRSEMNVSTLELGDSALYLCASSLVPGLAGQHNEQFFGPGTRLTVL.

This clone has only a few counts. CDR3 loop: CSVEIGVTEAFF. CDR3 nucleotides: TGCAGCGTTGAGATCGGGGTCACTGAAGCTTTCTTT. This rearrangement joins TRBV29-1 to TRBJ1-1; D uncertain. Germline V lookup: CDR1 SQVTM, CDR2 ANQGSEA. This CDR3 region has 12 residues. Deletions cut 3 bases from V and 4 bases from J, with 9 bases between.